Sequencing of this T cell receptor (beta chain) was carried out in a study of technical replicates of blood from a few donors. TCRdb's table, derived via immunoSEQ multiplex PCR, lists solely in-frame clones and lacks some. The sample lists roughly 70,000 clones, 94% occurring once. The germline V gene has CDR1 KGHSH and CDR2 LQKENI. CDR3 length equals 14 residues. V was pared by 6 bases and J by 2 bases, with 13 bases between. This clone was counted a few times. Sequencing used T cells isolated from PBMCs. The sequence derives from a human donor in good health. The chain couples TRBV18 to TRBJ1-1, with D hard to call. CDR3 in DNA: TGTGCCAGCTCCCCGTTAAACAGCAACACTGAAGCTTTCTTT. Translating gives CASSPLNSNTEAFF.